What follows describes a single T cell receptor beta chain. This sample stems from a study of blood T cell repertoires in COVID-19. Study background: Acute and convalescent COVID-19 samples came from the United States, Italy and Spain. T cells, B-cell-depleted T cells, or PBMCs provided the cDNA or gDNA that served as material.

Trimming removed 4 bases at V and 3 bases at J, with 12 bases between. The CDR3 has 14 residues. CDR1 and CDR2 from the germline V gene are MNHNS and SASEGT. The repertoire was sequenced with immunoSEQ multiplex PCR; TCRdb's copy has only in-frame clones and lacks some. The sample lists 13,000 to 15,000 clones, roughly 80% seen once, with 17% in the top ten. The clonotype originates from a man in his forties or fifties with active or convalescent COVID-19. The rearrangement uses TRBV6-1 and TRBJ2-5, with D perhaps matching TRBD2 (5 bases). Material for sequencing was peripheral blood. The CDR3 DNA sequence: TGTGCCAGCAGTGCCGAGAGGGCCAAAGAGACCCAGTACTTC. Amino acid sequence: CASSAERAKETQYF.